This T cell receptor beta chain was retrieved from a study of Graves' ophthalmopathy and Graves' hyperthyroidism. General study findings and limits: A majority of expanded thyroid clonotypes exceeding 0.001 frequency were likewise present in blood. Sensitivity of 65% to 71% and specificity of under 85% were achieved by the model that predicted ophthalmopathy progression.

CDR1 is SGDLS, CDR2 YYNGEE, per germline. The V and J ends lost 0 bases and 2 bases respectively, with 11 bases between them. The CDR3 has 16 amino acids. Transcripts of RNA were the source for amplifying TCR beta CDR3 regions. Following a first-round RT-PCR that used HTBI primers, a second-round multiplex PCR was carried out. TCRdb recomputed calls from the multiplex PCR reads with MiXCR, one row per CDR3 protein. The sample shows about 390,000 distinct CDR3 sequences, roughly a sixth of them seen only once. Participants with hyperthyroidism, aged 18 to 65, were newly diagnosed with under 2 months' duration. Symptoms, serum thyroxine and TRAb, thyroid ultrasound, and orbital computed tomography formed the diagnostic basis. This clonotype came up many times. Its matching antigen is unknown.

The chain couples TRBV9 to TRBJ2-2; no clear D gene. The source is an adult woman with stable Graves' hyperthyroidism. The sample was peripheral blood. CDR3 DNA sequence: TGTGCCAGCAGCGTAGCGGTAGTGGCCAACACCGGGGAGCTGTTTTTT. Translation gives CASSVAVVANTGELFF. Looking up the rest from reference TRBV9 and TRBJ2-2 gives the full variable domain: DSGVTQTPKHLITATGQRVTLRCSPRSGDLSVYWYQQSLDQGLQFLIQYYNGEERAKGNILERFSAQQFPDLHSELNLSSLELGDSALYFCASSVAVVANTGELFFGEGSRLTVL.